The next 27 T cell receptor beta chains were all read from a single sample in a study of T cell changes during pregnancy in multiple sclerosis. TCRdb keeps only in-frame clones here, not all; method: immunoSEQ multiplex PCR. The sample gives 35,000 or so clones, 80% to 90% of which show up once; approximately 1.2% is in the top ten. Sequencing was performed on CD4+ T cells from peripheral blood mononuclear cells, taken before pregnancy. The receptor set was obtained from a female donor with multiple sclerosis, enrolled in a pregnancy study.

The chain is built from TRBV28 and TRBJ2-5; D unresolved. CDR3 length: 13 amino acids. Trimming took off 8 bases at V and 2 bases at J, with 12 bases between the two ends. The germline CDR1 and CDR2 sequences are MDHEN and SYDVKM. Written as DNA, the CDR3 is TGTGCCAGCGCCACGAGCCAACAAGAGACCCAGTACTTC. It yields the protein CASATSQQETQYF.

This chain links TRBV6-5 with TRBJ2-7; 9 bases match TRBD1. Trimming removed 0 bases from V and 3 bases from J; junction bases left unmatched: 3. The CDR3 consists of 15 residues. Germline V gives CDR1 MNHEY, CDR2 SVGAGI. CDR3 coding DNA: TGTGCCAGCAGTTACTCACAGGGGGCTGGCTACGAGCAGTACTTC. Protein product: CASSYSQGAGYEQYF.

This clone appeared a single time. This chain connects TRBV2 to TRBJ1-2; D ambiguous. V was shortened by 6 bases and J by 0 bases, with 14 bases between the two germline ends. The CDR3 runs 15 residues. Germline V lookup: CDR1 SNHLY, CDR2 FYNNEI. The CDR3 nucleotides read TGTGCCAGCAGCCTCATAGAGAGAACTAACTATGGCTACACCTTC. Translation: CASSLIERTNYGYTF.

This chain links TRBV5-4 with TRBJ1-2; 11 positions agree with TRBD1. V was pared by 4 bases and J by 8 bases, with 4 bases of the junction left unmatched. Germline-derived CDR1 and CDR2 are SGHNT and YYREEE (reference sequence). The CDR3 is 13 residues long. The CDR3 sequence is CASSQDRGQGYTF. The CDR3 DNA sequence: TGTGCCAGCAGCCAGGACAGGGGGCAAGGCTACACCTTC.

The chain has TRBV5-4 and TRBJ1-1; 9 bases map to TRBD1. V lost 4 bases and J lost 4; bases outside the gene matches: 8. The CDR3 is 15 residues long. Germline CDR1 reads SGHNT; CDR2 reads YYREEE (reference sequence). CDR3 bases: TGTGCCAGCAGCGACCGAACAGGGGGCGCCACTGAAGCTTTCTTT. The encoded protein is CASSDRTGGATEAFF.

J is TRBJ2-1 and V is TRBV5-1; 8 bases map to TRBD1. Germline assignment: CDR1 SGHRS and CDR2 YFSETQ. The CDR3 runs 14 residues. Trimming cost V 4 bases and J 7 bases; bases outside gene matches: 7. CDR3 nucleotides: TGCGCCAGCAGCGTAAGACAGGGGCTTAATGAGCAGTTCTTC. Protein product: CASSVRQGLNEQFF.

This chain uses TRBV5-4 with TRBJ1-2; perhaps TRBD1 as D (6 bases). This CDR3 has 12 amino acids. V was pared by 1 base and J by 8 bases, with 9 bases between. In germline, CDR1 is SGHNT, CDR2 YYREEE (reference sequence). CDR3 DNA sequence: TGTGCCAGCAGCTTGATAGGGGGAGGCTACACCTTC. Translation: CASSLIGGGYTF.

The V gene is TRBV5-4, the J gene TRBJ1-2, with TRBD1 matching over 7 bases. The CDR3 spans 15 residues. CDR1 and CDR2 (germline): SGHNT, YYREEE (reference sequence). V was clipped by 3 bases and J by 10 bases; unmatched bases: 15. CDR3 residues: CASSSSRQGWASYTF. Here the CDR3 DNA reads TGTGCCAGCAGCTCGTCGCGACAGGGATGGGCCTCCTACACCTTC.

The V gene is TRBV28, the J gene TRBJ1-4; D not resolved. Germline values: CDR1 MDHEN, CDR2 SYDVKM. The length of the CDR3 is 16 residues. V was clipped by 4 bases and J by 5 bases, with 17 bases between them. CDR3 bases: TGTGCCAGCAGTTCCCCCCTCGGGAGAGGGAATGAAAAACTGTTTTTT. This gives the protein CASSSPLGRGNEKLFF.

The genes are TRBV6-1 and TRBJ1-2, with a possible D match to TRBD1 (6 bases). The CDR3 spans 13 residues. CDR1 is MNHNS and CDR2 is SASEGT in the germline V gene. Trimming removed 1 base at V and 7 bases at J, with 10 bases between. The CDR3 here is CASSEGSGVGYTF. The CDR3 nucleotides are TGTGCCAGCAGTGAAGGATCAGGGGTTGGCTACACCTTC.

CDR3 sequence: CASSLDSQGTEAFF. The DNA of the CDR3 is TGTGCCAGCAGCTTAGACAGTCAGGGCACTGAAGCTTTCTTT. The rearrangement uses TRBV7-9 and TRBJ1-1; TRBD1 might be the D (5 bases). Per germline, CDR1 SEHNR and CDR2 FQNEAQ (reference sequence). The length of the CDR3 is 14 residues. V lost 1 base and J 4 bases, leaving 10 bases between the germline ends. Filled out from reference TRBV7-9 and TRBJ1-1, the complete variable domain reads DTGVSQNPRHKITKRGQNVTFRCDPISEHNRLYWYRQTLGQGPEFLTYFQNEAQLEKSRLLSDRFSAERPKGSFSTLEIQRTEQGDSAMYLCASSLDSQGTEAFFGQGTRLTVV.

This sequence joins TRBV4-1 and TRBJ2-7, with D tentatively TRBD2 (6 bases). This CDR3 has 15 amino acids. Germline V gene data show CDR1 as MGHRA and CDR2 as YSYEKL. V lost 1 base to trimming and J lost 4 bases, with 14 bases between them. The CDR3 loop reads CASSQGGTPVYEQYF. The DNA of the CDR3 is TGCGCCAGCAGCCAAGGAGGGACTCCTGTGTACGAGCAGTACTTC.

This rearrangement joins TRBV18 to TRBJ2-5; D is uncertain. This CDR3 region has 14 residues. Germline V gene lookup returns CDR1 KGHSH and CDR2 LQKENI. The V gene lost 3 bases and the J gene lost 0 bases, with 8 bases spanning the gap. The CDR3 DNA reads as TGTGCCAGCTCACCTCCCTCTCACCAAGAGACCCAGTACTTC. It yields the protein CASSPPSHQETQYF. The full variable domain, rest sourced from reference TRBV18 and TRBJ2-5, is NAGVMQNPRHLVRRRGQEARLRCSPMKGHSHVYWYRQLPEEGLKFMVYLQKENIIDESGMPKERFSAEFPKEGPSILRIQQVVRGDSAAYFCASSPPSHQETQYFGPGTRLLVL.

The V gene is TRBV4-2, the J gene TRBJ2-1; 13 positions agree with TRBD2. The V gene end was trimmed by 4 bases and the J gene end by 5 bases; junction bases not matched to a gene: 2. The CDR3 has 15 residues. The germline V gene encodes CDR1 LGHNA and CDR2 YNFKEQ. This CDR3 is CASSPGTSGDNEQFF. CDR3 coding DNA: TGTGCCAGCAGCCCCGGGACTAGCGGGGACAATGAGCAGTTCTTC.

The chain couples TRBV29-1 to TRBJ2-5, with TRBD2 matching 7 bases. CDR1 is SQVTM and CDR2 is ANQGSEA in the germline V gene. The CDR3 has 13 amino acids. Losses at the gene ends were 4 bases for V and 4 bases for J; bases not matched to a gene: 6. The CDR3 sequence: CSVGRDYRETQYF. Written as DNA, the CDR3 is TGCAGCGTTGGCCGGGACTACCGAGAGACCCAGTACTTC.

The chain has TRBV29-1 and TRBJ2-1; tentative D call: TRBD2 (6 bases). Germline assignment: CDR1 SQVTM and CDR2 ANQGSEA. V shed 4 bases and J shed 5 bases, with 18 bases lying between them. The length of the CDR3 is 15 residues. CDR3 sequence (DNA): TGCAGCGTTGGGGTCCTAGCGCCCCAGGACAATGAGCAGTTCTTC. This sequence encodes CSVGVLAPQDNEQFF.

This clone was counted a single time. The chain joins TRBV7-9 to TRBJ2-2; TRBD2 aligns across 10 bases. The CDR3 loop spans 19 amino acids. Germline V lookup: CDR1 SEHNR, CDR2 FQNEAQ (reference sequence). Trimming took 1 base from V and 1 from J; bases not matched to a gene: 9. For the CDR3, the DNA is TGTGCCAGCAGCTTAGGGACTAGCGGCAGCCCCCGGAACACCGGGGAGCTGTTTTTT. It encodes CASSLGTSGSPRNTGELFF.

V and J are TRBV2 and TRBJ2-7; TRBD2 aligns across 7 bases. From germline, CDR1 is SNHLY and CDR2 FYNNEI. V was clipped by 11 bases and J by 2 bases; unmatched bases: 3. The CDR3 extends over 11 amino acids. In DNA form, the CDR3 reads TGTGCCGGCCGGGGGGCCTACGAGCAGTACTTC. As protein: CAGRGAYEQYF. The full variable domain, with the rest looked up from reference TRBV2 and TRBJ2-7, is EPEVTQTPSHQVTQMGQEVILRCVPISNHLYFYWYRQILGQKVEFLVSFYNNEISEKSEIFDDQFSVERPDGSNFTLKIRSTKLEDSAMYFCAGRGAYEQYFGPGTRLTVT.

The J gene is TRBJ2-2, the V gene TRBV9; 8 bases map to TRBD2. Germline CDR1 SGDLS, CDR2 YYNGEE. The CDR3 is 15 amino acids. After removal of 4 bases from V and 5 bases from J, the junction contained 7 bases not matched to a gene. CDR3 in amino acids: CASSPAGGRTGELFF. The CDR3, as DNA: TGTGCCAGCAGCCCCGCGGGCGGGAGGACCGGGGAGCTGTTTTTT.

The V call is TRBV5-4, the J call TRBJ2-5; 7 nucleotides match TRBD1. The CDR3 loop spans 15 amino acids. Germline assignment: CDR1 SGHNT and CDR2 YYREEE (reference sequence). V lost 5 bases and J lost 1; bases outside the gene matches: 8. CDR3 coding DNA: TGTGCCAGCAGAAGAGCCGACAGGGTCCAAGAGACCCAGTACTTC. It is translated as CASRRADRVQETQYF.

The chain links TRBV28 to TRBJ2-7; the match to TRBD1 covers 7 bases. CDR3 length: 12 residues. Germline CDR1 MDHEN, CDR2 SYDVKM. Losses at the gene ends were 7 bases for V and 4 bases for J; bases not matched to a gene: 4. The chain's CDR3 is CASKRQGYEQYF. The CDR3 DNA is TGTGCCAGCAAACGACAGGGTTACGAGCAGTACTTC.

The rearrangement uses TRBV2 and TRBJ2-1; 10 nucleotides agree with TRBD2. The CDR3 consists of 14 residues. The trim removed 9 bases at V and 3 bases at J, leaving 5 bases unmatched. Germline V CDR1 and CDR2: SNHLY, FYNNEI. This CDR3 reads CASLWTSGYNEQFF. As DNA, the CDR3 is TGTGCCAGTCTCTGGACTAGCGGCTACAATGAGCAGTTCTTC.

This clone was picked up one time. The CDR3 DNA is TGTGCCAGTAGTATTCCCGGGTCCCACACTGAAGCTTTCTTT. As protein: CASSIPGSHTEAFF. The chain uses TRBV19 and TRBJ1-1; no reliable D call. There are 14 residues in the CDR3. Trimming cost V 3 bases and J 3 bases, with 11 bases left between them. Germline loops: CDR1 LNHDA, CDR2 SQIVND (reference sequence).

This clone was seen more than once but under ten times. The rearrangement links TRBV7-2 to TRBJ2-1; 7 nucleotides line up with TRBD1. V lost 2 bases, J lost 5 bases, and 3 bases stayed unmatched. CDR3 length: 14 residues. The V gene's germline CDR1 is SGHTA and CDR2 FQGNSA. The CDR3 DNA follows: TGTGCCAGCAGCTTAAGACAGGGAAACAATGAGCAGTTCTTC. Its translation is CASSLRQGNNEQFF.

V gene TRBV2 combines with J gene TRBJ2-7, with 7 bases that match TRBD1. This CDR3 has 13 amino acids. CDR1 is SNHLY, CDR2 FYNNEI, per germline. V lost 5 bases to trimming and J lost 6 bases; unmatched junction nucleotides: 7. CDR3 bases: TGTGCCAGCAGTTCCGGGACAGTTTCCGAGCAGTACTTC. Amino acids: CASSSGTVSEQYF.

V is TRBV10-1 and J is TRBJ2-7; 9 bases fit TRBD1. The germline V gene has CDR1 WNHNN and CDR2 SYGVQD (reference sequence). With V trimmed by 9 bases and J by 10 bases, 10 bases remained unmatched. This CDR3 has 12 residues. The CDR3 bases are TGCGCCAGTGCACCGGGACAGGGATCACAGTACTTC. This sequence encodes CASAPGQGSQYF.

V usage is TRBV2 and J usage is TRBJ2-1; the match to TRBD2 covers 7 bases. CDR1 is SNHLY, CDR2 FYNNEI, per germline. V was pared by 7 bases and J by 9 bases, with 6 bases of the junction left unmatched. The CDR3 is 12 amino acids. CDR3 nucleotides: TGTGCCAGCACTACCGGGGAGGGTGAGCAGTTCTTC. Amino acids: CASTTGEGEQFF.